A selection of T cell receptor beta chains follows, all from one sample in a study of early T cells in non-severe SARS-CoV-2 infection. TCRdb redid the calling of the 5' RACE reads with MiXCR, one entry per CDR3 protein. In the table there are tens of thousands of distinct CDR3 sequences, 9.5% to 15% of which are singletons. Sequencing was performed on whole blood. These receptors came from an adult who was a healthcare worker with PCR-confirmed SARS-CoV-2 infection or an uninfected control (not recorded which). CDR3s include the opening cysteine and the closing phenylalanine or tryptophan. D genes are given only for firm matches. Clone sizes are given selectively: once, few, many, or a class where the clone is expanded.

v_gene	d_gene	j_gene	abundance	CDR3aa	CDR3nt
TRBV27	TRBD1	TRBJ1-6	NA	CASSSDRAGPLHF	TGTGCCAGCAGTTCGGACAGGGCTGGGCCCCTCCACTTT
TRBV20-1	TRBD2	TRBJ2-1	many	CSARDGSGSSYNEQFF	TGCAGTGCTAGAGATGGGAGCGGGAGCTCCTACAATGAGCAGTTCTTC
TRBV29-1	NA	TRBJ2-7	NA	CSVRGQGSYEQYF	TGCAGCGTTCGGGGGCAGGGCTCCTACGAGCAGTACTTC
TRBV11-2	NA	TRBJ2-5	many	CASSLAGAKETQYF	TGTGCCAGCAGCTTAGCAGGGGCTAAGGAGACCCAGTACTTC
TRBV7-2	NA	TRBJ1-1	few	CASGGGVRGTEAFF	TGTGCCAGCGGAGGGGGGGTCCGGGGCACTGAAGCTTTCTTT
TRBV10-2	NA	TRBJ2-1	many	CASSEGDLGNEQFF	TGCGCCAGCAGTGAGGGGGACCTTGGAAATGAGCAGTTCTTC
TRBV19	TRBD2	TRBJ2-7	NA	CASSTQAGGRYEQYF	TGTGCCAGTAGTACTCAAGCGGGAGGTAGATACGAGCAGTACTTC
TRBV29-1	NA	TRBJ2-5	few	CSVDPGRGYQETQYF	TGCAGCGTTGACCCCGGACGAGGGTACCAAGAGACCCAGTACTTC
TRBV6-2/TRBV6-3	TRBD1	TRBJ2-2	many	CASSRSTGGPGELFF	TGTGCCAGCAGTCGTTCGACAGGGGGGCCCGGGGAGCTGTTTTTT
TRBV9	NA	TRBJ2-3	NA	CASSVGVQIDTQYF	TGTGCCAGCAGCGTTGGTGTTCAAATCGATACGCAGTATTTT
TRBV5-1	TRBD1	TRBJ1-3	many	CASRTGASGNTIYF	TGCGCCAGTCGGACAGGCGCCTCTGGAAACACCATATATTTT
TRBV5-6	TRBD1	TRBJ2-7	many	CASSFGTGFGEQYF	TGTGCCAGCAGCTTCGGGACAGGGTTTGGCGAGCAGTACTTC
TRBV28	TRBD1	TRBJ2-1	many	CASSSGQVSYNEQFF	TGTGCCAGCAGTTCCGGACAGGTCTCCTACAATGAGCAGTTCTTC
TRBV7-6	NA	TRBJ1-1	many	CASSLDEGPNTEAFF	TGTGCCAGCAGCTTAGACGAAGGGCCGAACACTGAAGCTTTCTTT
TRBV7-9	NA	TRBJ2-7	few	CASTPPGVASYEQYF	TGTGCCAGCACCCCCCCTGGGGTGGCTTCCTACGAGCAGTACTTC
TRBV12-3/TRBV12-4	NA	TRBJ1-1	many	CASSLSGVGGEAFF	TGTGCCAGCAGTTTATCTGGGGTAGGGGGGGAAGCTTTCTTT
TRBV30	TRBD2	TRBJ2-7	many	CAWTPKAGGYEQYF	TGTGCCTGGACCCCAAAGGCGGGAGGGTACGAGCAGTACTTC
TRBV28	NA	TRBJ1-1	few	CASSSPGQITPTEAFF	TGTGCCAGCAGTTCGCCGGGACAAATAACGCCCACTGAAGCTTTCTTT
TRBV20-1	TRBD2	TRBJ2-7	NA	CSAPPGLADEEQYF	TGCAGTGCTCCTCCTGGACTAGCGGACGAGGAGCAGTACTTC
TRBV12-3/TRBV12-4	NA	TRBJ2-1	many	CASSPTPNEQFF	TGTGCCAGCAGCCCGACCCCGAATGAGCAGTTCTTC
TRBV6-2/TRBV6-3	NA	TRBJ2-5	NA	CASSHRVETQYF	TGTGCCAGCAGCCACAGGGTTGAGACCCAGTACTTC
TRBV24-1	NA	TRBJ2-7	few	CATSDSGQPPYEQYF	TGTGCCACCAGTGATAGTGGACAGCCTCCCTACGAGCAGTACTTC
TRBV6-4	NA	TRBJ2-3	few	CASSDGLEATDTQYF	TGTGCCAGCAGTGACGGGCTAGAAGCGACAGATACGCAGTATTTT
TRBV10-3	TRBD1	TRBJ2-7	NA	CAIRRDRTYEQYF	TGTGCCATCAGACGGGACAGGACCTACGAGCAGTACTTC
TRBV27	TRBD1	TRBJ2-4	many	CASSLEDRGETKNIQYF	TGTGCCAGCAGTTTAGAGGACAGGGGCGAGACCAAAAACATTCAGTACTTC
TRBV28	NA	TRBJ1-5	few	CASSKQGYSNQPQHF	TGTGCCAGCAGCAAACAGGGATATAGCAATCAGCCCCAGCATTTT
TRBV18	NA	TRBJ1-3	few	CASSDSSPGNTIYF	TGTGCCAGCTCAGACAGTTCCCCTGGAAACACCATATATTTT
TRBV18	NA	TRBJ2-3	NA	CASSTSGTSTDTQYF	TGTGCCAGCTCCACGAGCGGAACTAGCACAGATACGCAGTATTTT
TRBV2	TRBD2	TRBJ2-3	few	CALGTSQDTQYF	TGTGCCTTAGGGACTAGCCAAGATACGCAGTATTTT
TRBV12-3/TRBV12-4	NA	TRBJ1-1	NA	CASSRQGMNTEAFF	TGTGCCAGCAGTCGCCAGGGTATGAACACTGAAGCTTTCTTT
TRBV3-1	NA	TRBJ2-3	many	CASSQDNERVPGHTQYF	TGTGCCAGCAGCCAAGATAACGAGCGGGTGCCCGGTCATACGCAGTATTTT
TRBV20-1	TRBD1	TRBJ1-6	NA	CSARDPAGGNSPLHF	TGCAGTGCTAGAGATCCGGCAGGGGGTAATTCACCCCTCCACTTT
TRBV7-9	NA	TRBJ2-5	many	CASSLGTETQYF	TGTGCCAGCAGCTTAGGAACGGAGACCCAGTACTTC
TRBV18	TRBD1	TRBJ2-5	few	CASSPKQGRQETQYF	TGTGCCAGCTCACCAAAACAGGGGCGCCAAGAGACCCAGTACTTC
TRBV29-1	NA	TRBJ1-2	many	CSVDKNYGYTF	TGCAGCGTAGACAAGAACTATGGCTACACCTTC
TRBV28	TRBD1	TRBJ1-1	many	CASGGTGGFEAFF	TGTGCCAGCGGTGGGACAGGGGGTTTTGAAGCTTTCTTT
TRBV6-1	NA	TRBJ2-7	few	CASRDQGIHEQYF	TGTGCCAGCAGGGACCAGGGGATCCACGAGCAGTACTTC
TRBV28	NA	TRBJ1-1	NA	CASSPKGRDDTEAFF	TGTGCCAGCAGTCCTAAGGGCAGGGATGACACTGAAGCTTTCTTT
TRBV27	TRBD1	TRBJ1-2	NA	CASSFDRALDHYGYTF	TGTGCCAGCAGTTTTGACAGGGCTTTAGATCACTATGGCTACACCTTC
TRBV5-6	TRBD1	TRBJ2-7	few	CASSYGQGHEQYF	TGTGCCAGCAGCTATGGACAGGGCCACGAGCAGTACTTC
TRBV2	NA	TRBJ2-1	few	CASSVGAGSGEQFF	TGTGCCAGCAGCGTAGGGGCAGGGTCAGGTGAGCAGTTCTTC
TRBV28	NA	TRBJ2-7	many	CASSRWGGSYEQYF	TGTGCCAGCAGTAGGTGGGGCGGCTCCTACGAGCAGTACTTC
TRBV7-6	NA	TRBJ2-1	large	CASSSTYNEQFF	TGTGCCAGCAGCTCGACCTACAATGAGCAGTTCTTC
TRBV27	TRBD1	TRBJ1-1	few	CASSSPHRGGGTEAFF	TGTGCCAGCAGTTCGCCCCACAGGGGAGGGGGCACTGAAGCTTTCTTT
TRBV29-1	NA	TRBJ1-1	many	CSVEQDILAFF	TGCAGCGTTGAACAGGACATCCTGGCTTTCTTT
TRBV5-1	NA	TRBJ1-2	NA	CASSTGGANYGYTF	TGCGCCAGCAGCACGGGAGGGGCAAACTATGGCTACACCTTC
TRBV3-1	TRBD1	TRBJ2-7	many	CASSQDGQGAREQYF	TGTGCCAGCAGCCAAGATGGGCAGGGGGCGAGGGAGCAGTACTTC
TRBV2	TRBD2	TRBJ2-1	many	CASNPLWGLAGYNEQFF	TGTGCCAGCAACCCCCTGTGGGGTCTAGCGGGGTACAATGAGCAGTTCTTC
TRBV20-1	TRBD1	TRBJ1-2	NA	CSATRQGALGYGYTF	TGCAGTGCTACTAGACAGGGGGCACTTGGCTATGGCTACACCTTC
TRBV3-1	NA	TRBJ2-1	few	CASRLADEQFF	TGTGCCAGCAGATTAGCGGACGAGCAGTTCTTC
TRBV6-5	TRBD2	TRBJ2-5	few	CASSKTSGRQETQYF	TGTGCCAGCAGCAAGACTAGCGGGAGACAAGAGACCCAGTACTTC
TRBV9	NA	TRBJ2-3	few	CASSVDRLSTDTQYF	TGTGCCAGCAGCGTCGACAGGCTTAGCACAGATACGCAGTATTTT
TRBV5-4	TRBD1	TRBJ2-5	many	CASSKRQGEETQYF	TGTGCCAGCAGTAAGAGACAGGGGGAAGAGACCCAGTACTTC
TRBV29-1	TRBD1	TRBJ1-1	many	CSVRGLANTEAFF	TGCAGCGTCAGGGGGCTCGCGAACACTGAAGCTTTCTTT
TRBV2	NA	TRBJ2-5	many	CASKQEETQYF	TGTGCCAGCAAGCAGGAAGAGACCCAGTACTTC
TRBV7-9	TRBD2	TRBJ2-1	few	CASSAPIGTSQDEQFF	TGTGCCAGCAGCGCTCCCATTGGGACTAGTCAGGATGAGCAGTTCTTC
TRBV3-1	NA	TRBJ1-2	few	CASSTVNYGYTF	TGTGCCAGCAGCACGGTAAACTATGGCTACACCTTC
TRBV24-1	NA	TRBJ2-2	NA	CATRGNLRDTGELFF	TGTGCCACCCGAGGGAACCTGAGAGACACCGGGGAGCTGTTTTTT
TRBV29-1	NA	TRBJ2-3	NA	CSVRTGPDTQYF	TGCAGCGTTCGGACGGGGCCAGATACGCAGTATTTT